This entry is about one TCR beta chain. Its antigen remains unidentified. No base qualities exist here, and no much larger clone lies one base off it. The record originates from a study of blood T cell repertoires in COVID-19 (dated by TCRdb to the early 2020s). Background on the whole study: Collaborator samples came from the United States, Italy and Spain and covered acute and convalescent phases of COVID-19. A de-identified subject ID, COVID-19 status, age in years and sex were almost always included in the sample metadata. Deeply sampled blood TCRbeta repertoires from subjects exposed to, actively infected with, or recovered from COVID-19 were included in the dataset. Where available, HLA class I and class II types were obtained from metadata supplied by the sample provider rather than from assay-based typing. The material from the prospective study consisted of cDNA or gDNA derived from T cells, B-cell-depleted T cells, or PBMCs. Samples were obtained from the ongoing ImmuneRACE study (first 160 participants) and from 1,254 subjects provided by 6 global collaborators. The repertoires were made available in a free public database intended to serve as a resource for research on the immune response to SARS-CoV-2.

TCRbeta CDR3 regions were amplified from genomic DNA using the immunoSEQ Assay, a bias-controlled multiplex PCR. Under the source paper's analysis protocol: The number of nucleated cells in each sample was estimated by amplification of reference gene primers within the assay. To quantify the absolute abundance of each unique TCRbeta CDR3 rearrangement, sequence reads were collapsed and filtered. Productive Simpson clonality was computed per sample as the square root of Simpson's diversity index over productive rearrangements. The clones in this table, taken by TCRdb from immuneACCESS, are in-frame only. Not every clone is retained; where verified, under half of the shortfall comes from an unresolved V gene, and the cause of the rest is unknown. That table gives V, J and clone size, and the DNA gave D and trimming. In all, the sample holds over 85,000 clones, and nearly 90% of those were seen once. The ten largest clones capture approximately 4.8% of the sample.

Summary of the overall study and its limitations: The quantity of clinical and demographic metadata differed by source and by participant and was supplied without curation.

The collaborating institutions used their own protocols to collect whole blood in K2EDTA tubes. Collaborator samples were shipped for TCRbeta analysis as frozen whole blood, isolated PBMCs, or DNA extracted from either sample type. Sequencing was performed on peripheral blood. The source is a human donor in a cohort sampled during active COVID-19.

This receptor has the CDR3 CAWTAGFSTEAFF. The nucleotide sequence reads TGTGCCTGGACCGCGGGGTTCTCCACTGAAGCTTTCTTT. The receptor chain draws on TRBV30 and TRBJ1-1; no D gene call is confident. CDR1 and CDR2 (GTSNPN, SVGIG) derive from the germline V gene (reference sequence). Spanning cysteine to phenylalanine, the CDR3 consists of 13 amino acids. Only CDR3 DNA is held: 39 bases, read in frame from base 1. V is clipped by 4 bases and J by 4 bases, and the sequence between their germline boundaries is 13 bases long.